This T cell receptor (beta chain) appears in the sequencing data of a study of OX40 agonist ivuxolimab in advanced cancers. Looking at the study overall: The diagnoses of dose-escalation patients were hepatocellular carcinoma, melanoma, renal cell or head and neck cancer. Points from the study as a whole: At doses 0.1 to 3.0 mg/kg, CD4+ and CD8+ clones expanded. Undetermined was the antigen specificity of the expanded peripheral T cells.

The study sampled blood at baseline, cycle 4 day 1, and cycle 7 day 1. Remarks on this clone: The antigen remains unidentified.

The CDR3 length is 17 residues. Germline values: CDR1 SGHTA, CDR2 FQGNSA. Losses at the gene ends were 3 bases for V and 1 base for J; bases not matched to a gene: 11. Some clones are missing from TCRdb's copy, which holds only in-frame ones; the method was immunoSEQ multiplex PCR. The sample holds 100,000 or so clones, approximately 90% seen once. This sample comprised CD4+ or CD8+ T cells sorted from blood, obtained in a trial of the OX40 agonist ivuxolimab. This chain joins TRBV7-2 and TRBJ1-1; 7 nucleotides match TRBD1. This TCR came from an adult with an advanced solid tumor such as melanoma, head and neck, liver or kidney cancer. CDR3 DNA sequence: TGTGCCAGCAGCTTGAGGGGAACCGGGACAGCGAACACTGAAGCTTTCTTT. Its translation is CASSLRGTGTANTEAFF.